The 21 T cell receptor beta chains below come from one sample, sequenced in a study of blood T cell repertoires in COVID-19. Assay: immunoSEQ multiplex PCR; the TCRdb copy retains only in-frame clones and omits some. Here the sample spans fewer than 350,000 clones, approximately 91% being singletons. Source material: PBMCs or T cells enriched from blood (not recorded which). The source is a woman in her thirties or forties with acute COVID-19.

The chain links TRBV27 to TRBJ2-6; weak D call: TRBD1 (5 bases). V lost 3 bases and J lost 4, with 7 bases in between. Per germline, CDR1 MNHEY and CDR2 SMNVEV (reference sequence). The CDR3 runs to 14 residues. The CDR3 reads CASSFRQGANVLTF. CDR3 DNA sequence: TGTGCCAGCAGTTTTCGACAGGGGGCCAACGTCCTGACTTTC. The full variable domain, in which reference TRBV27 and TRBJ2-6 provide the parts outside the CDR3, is EAQVTQNPRYLITVTGKKLTVTCSQNMNHEYMSWYRQDPGLGLRQIYYSMNVEVTDKGDVPEGYKVSRKEKRNFPLILESPSPNQTSLYFCASSFRQGANVLTFGAGSRLTVL.

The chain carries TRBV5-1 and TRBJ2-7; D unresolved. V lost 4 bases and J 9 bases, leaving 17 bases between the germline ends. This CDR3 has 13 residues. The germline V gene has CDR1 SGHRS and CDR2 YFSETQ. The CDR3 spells CASSLAQEERQYF. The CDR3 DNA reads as TGCGCCAGCAGCCTCGCCCAAGAAGAGCGGCAGTACTTC.

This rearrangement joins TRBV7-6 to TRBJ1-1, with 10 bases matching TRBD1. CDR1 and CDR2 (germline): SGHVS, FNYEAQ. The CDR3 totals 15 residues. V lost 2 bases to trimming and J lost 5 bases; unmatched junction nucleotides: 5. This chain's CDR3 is CASSLPTGGPTEAFF. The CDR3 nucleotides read TGTGCCAGCAGCTTACCGACAGGGGGCCCGACTGAAGCTTTCTTT.

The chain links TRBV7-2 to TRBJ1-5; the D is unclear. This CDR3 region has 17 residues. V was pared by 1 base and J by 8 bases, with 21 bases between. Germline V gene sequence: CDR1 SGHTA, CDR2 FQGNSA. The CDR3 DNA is TGTGCCAGCAGCTTAGGGACCTCTCGGGGAGGAAATGAGCCCCAGCATTTT. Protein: CASSLGTSRGGNEPQHF. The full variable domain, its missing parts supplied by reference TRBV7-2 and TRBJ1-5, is GAGVSQSPSNKVTEKGKDVELRCDPISGHTALYWYRQSLGQGLEFLIYFQGNSAPDKSGLPSDRFSAERTGGSVSTLTIQRTQQEDSAVYLCASSLGTSRGGNEPQHFGDGTRLSIL.

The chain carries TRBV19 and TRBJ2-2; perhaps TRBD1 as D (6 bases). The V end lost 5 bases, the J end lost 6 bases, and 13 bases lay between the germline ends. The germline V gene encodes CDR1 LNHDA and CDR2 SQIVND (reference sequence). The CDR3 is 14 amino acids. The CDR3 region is CASSSLDSAGELFF. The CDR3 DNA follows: TGTGCCAGTAGTTCCCTGGACAGCGCCGGGGAGCTGTTTTTT.

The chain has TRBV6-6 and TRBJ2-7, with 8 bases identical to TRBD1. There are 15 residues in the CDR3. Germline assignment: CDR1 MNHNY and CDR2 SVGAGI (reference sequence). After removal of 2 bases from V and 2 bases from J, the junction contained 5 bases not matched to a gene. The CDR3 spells CASSYPATGAYEQYF. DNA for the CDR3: TGTGCCAGCAGTTACCCTGCGACAGGGGCCTACGAGCAGTACTTC.

The CDR3 region has the DNA TGTGCCAGCAGCCAACGGGGTACCACGAACACCGGGGAGCTGTTTTTT. Protein: CASSQRGTTNTGELFF. This chain connects TRBV3-1 (or the pseudogene TRBV3-2) to TRBJ2-2, with D possibly TRBD2 on 5 matching bases. Germline CDR1 reads LGHDT; CDR2 reads YNNKEL (reference sequence). Trimming left V 2 bases short and J 0 bases short, with 10 bases between. The CDR3 spans 16 residues.

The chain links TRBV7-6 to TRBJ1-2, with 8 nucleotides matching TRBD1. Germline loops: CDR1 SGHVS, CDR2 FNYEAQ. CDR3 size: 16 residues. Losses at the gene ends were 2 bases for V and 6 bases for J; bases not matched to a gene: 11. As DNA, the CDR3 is TGTGCCAGCAGCTTACTCGAAGGGCAGGGGGCGGATGGCTACACCTTC. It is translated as CASSLLEGQGADGYTF.

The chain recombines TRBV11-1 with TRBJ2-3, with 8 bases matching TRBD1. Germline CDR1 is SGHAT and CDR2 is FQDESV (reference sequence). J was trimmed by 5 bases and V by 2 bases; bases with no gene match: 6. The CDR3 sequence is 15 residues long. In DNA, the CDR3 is TGTGCCAGCAGCTTAAGACAGGGGAAAGTAGATACGCAGTATTTT. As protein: CASSLRQGKVDTQYF.

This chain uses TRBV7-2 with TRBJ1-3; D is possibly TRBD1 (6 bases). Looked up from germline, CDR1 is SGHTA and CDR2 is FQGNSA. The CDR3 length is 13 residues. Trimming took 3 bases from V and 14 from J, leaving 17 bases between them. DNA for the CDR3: TGTGCCAGCAGCTTCACATCGGACAGCCGTTTATATTTT. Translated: CASSFTSDSRLYF.

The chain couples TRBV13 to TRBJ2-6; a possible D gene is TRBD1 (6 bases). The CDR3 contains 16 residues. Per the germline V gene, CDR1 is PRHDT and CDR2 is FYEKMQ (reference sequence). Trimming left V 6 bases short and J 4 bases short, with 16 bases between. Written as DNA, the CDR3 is TGTGCCAGCAGTAAATTGGGGGCGTTAGGGGCCAACGTCCTGACTTTC. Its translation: CASSKLGALGANVLTF.

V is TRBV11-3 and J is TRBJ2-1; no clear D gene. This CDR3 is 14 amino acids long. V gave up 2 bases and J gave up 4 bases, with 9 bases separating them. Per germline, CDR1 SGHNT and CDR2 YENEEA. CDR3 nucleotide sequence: TGTGCCAGCAGCTTATCTGGGCTATACAATGAGCAGTTCTTC. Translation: CASSLSGLYNEQFF.

CDR3 in amino acids: CASSLEQDTEAFF. Written as DNA, the CDR3 is TGTGCCAGCAGCTTAGAACAAGACACTGAAGCTTTCTTT. V is TRBV11-3 and J is TRBJ1-1; D unresolved. The CDR3 covers 13 residues. Germline lookup yields CDR1 SGHNT and CDR2 YENEEA. Trimming left V 0 bases short and J 3 bases short, with 5 bases between.

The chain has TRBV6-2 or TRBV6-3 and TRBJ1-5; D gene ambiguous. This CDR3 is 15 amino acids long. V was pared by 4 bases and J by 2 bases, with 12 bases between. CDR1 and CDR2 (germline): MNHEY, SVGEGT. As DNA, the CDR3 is TGTGCCAGCAGTTGGCCGGGTGCGGGCAATCAGCCCCAGCATTTT. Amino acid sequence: CASSWPGAGNQPQHF.

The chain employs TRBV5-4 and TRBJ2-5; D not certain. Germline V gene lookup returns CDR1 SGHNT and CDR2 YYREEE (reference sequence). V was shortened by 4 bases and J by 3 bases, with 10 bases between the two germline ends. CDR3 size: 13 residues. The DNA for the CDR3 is TGTGCCAGCAGCCCTGTCCAGAAAGAGACCCAGTACTTC. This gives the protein CASSPVQKETQYF.

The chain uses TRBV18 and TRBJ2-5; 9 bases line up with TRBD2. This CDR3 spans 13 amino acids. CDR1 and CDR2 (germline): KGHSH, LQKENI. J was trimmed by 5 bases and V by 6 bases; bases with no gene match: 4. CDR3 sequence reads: CASSLGLAETQYF. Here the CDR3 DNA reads TGTGCCAGCTCCCTTGGACTAGCGGAGACCCAGTACTTC.

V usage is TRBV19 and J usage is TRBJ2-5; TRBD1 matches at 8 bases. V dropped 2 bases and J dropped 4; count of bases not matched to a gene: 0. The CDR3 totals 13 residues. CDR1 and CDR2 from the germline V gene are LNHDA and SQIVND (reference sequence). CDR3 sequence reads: CASSIQGAETQYF. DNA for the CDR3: TGTGCCAGTAGTATACAGGGGGCAGAGACCCAGTACTTC.

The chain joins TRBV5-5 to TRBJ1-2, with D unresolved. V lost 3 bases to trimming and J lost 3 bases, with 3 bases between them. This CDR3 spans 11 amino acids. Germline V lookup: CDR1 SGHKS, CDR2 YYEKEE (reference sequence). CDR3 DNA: TGTGCCAGCAGCTCTGACTATGGCTACACCTTC. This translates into CASSSDYGYTF.

CDR3 in DNA: TGTGCCAGCAGCCTCCTCCGGGACAGGGGGACAGATACGCAGTATTTT. Its protein is CASSLLRDRGTDTQYF. V gene TRBV3-1 (or the pseudogene TRBV3-2) combines with J gene TRBJ2-3; 11 bases fit TRBD1. This CDR3 comprises 16 residues. J lost 3 bases, V lost 4 bases, and 6 bases had no gene match. Germline V CDR1 and CDR2: LGHDT, YNNKEL (reference sequence).

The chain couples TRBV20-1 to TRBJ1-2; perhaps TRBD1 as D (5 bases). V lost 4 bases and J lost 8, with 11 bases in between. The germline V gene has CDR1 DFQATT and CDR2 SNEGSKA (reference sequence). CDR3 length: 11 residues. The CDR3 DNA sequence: TGCAGTGCTAAGCAGGGTCGGGGCTACACCTTC. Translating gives CSAKQGRGYTF.

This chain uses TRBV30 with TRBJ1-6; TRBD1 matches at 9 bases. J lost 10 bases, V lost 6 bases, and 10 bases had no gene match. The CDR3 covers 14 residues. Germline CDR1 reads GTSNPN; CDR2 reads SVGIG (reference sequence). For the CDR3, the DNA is TGTGCCTGTTTCCGGGACAGGGCTAGGTCACCCCTCCACTTT. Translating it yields CACFRDRARSPLHF.